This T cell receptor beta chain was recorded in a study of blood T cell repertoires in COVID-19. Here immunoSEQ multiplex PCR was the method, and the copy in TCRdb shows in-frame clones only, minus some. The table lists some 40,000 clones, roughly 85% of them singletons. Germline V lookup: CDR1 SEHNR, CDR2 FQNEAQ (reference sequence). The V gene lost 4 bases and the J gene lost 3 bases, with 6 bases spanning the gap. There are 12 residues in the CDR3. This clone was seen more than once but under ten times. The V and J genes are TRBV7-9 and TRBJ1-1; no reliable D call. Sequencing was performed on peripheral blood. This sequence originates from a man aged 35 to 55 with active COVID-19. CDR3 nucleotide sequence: TGTGCCAGCAGCTCCCGGGACACTGAAGCTTTCTTT. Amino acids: CASSSRDTEAFF.